This is a list of T cell receptor beta chains from one sample in a study of OX40 agonist ivuxolimab in advanced cancers. Data came from immunoSEQ multiplex PCR; TCRdb stores just in-frame clones and leaves some out. The table has about 140,000 clones, 90% seen once. The source material was CD4+ or CD8+ T cells sorted from blood, sampled in a trial of the OX40 agonist ivuxolimab. These receptors originate from an adult with an advanced solid tumor such as melanoma, head and neck, liver or kidney cancer. The conserved cysteine and the conserved F or W are not part of the CDR3 here. Each record gives: D gene, J gene, V gene, CDR3 protein. The D gene is left open where the match is weak.

NA	TRBJ2-7	TRBV4-1	ASSGQYEQY
TRBD1	TRBJ1-1	TRBV25-1	ASSPDRGQNTEAF
NA	TRBJ1-1	TRBV28	ASRGEGYSPVNTEAF
TRBD1	TRBJ1-2	TRBV7-2	ASSFGSRDRDGYT
NA	TRBJ1-4	TRBV9	ASSATVSDSYQNEKLF
NA	TRBJ2-1	TRBV7-2	ASSVGPEVNEQF
TRBD2	TRBJ2-5	TRBV11-3	ASSLGLAREYSQETQY
NA	TRBJ2-2	TRBV7-2	ASSSLGGGFGELF
NA	TRBJ1-5	TRBV10-2	ASSERQDQHQPQH
TRBD2	TRBJ2-3	TRBV5-1	ASISTSGPTDTQY
TRBD1	TRBJ2-5	TRBV19	ASRDRGRSETQY
NA	TRBJ2-1	TRBV7-9	ASTPGRSVDEQF
NA	TRBJ2-7	TRBV28	ASSLTREQY
NA	TRBJ2-2	TRBV27	ASSPGSGSVPGELF
NA	TRBJ2-3	TRBV7-9	ASSLGVHRMGTDTQY
NA	TRBJ2-1	TRBV15	ATSSGLTSYNEQF
NA	TRBJ2-1	TRBV2	ASSDRVGYNEQF
NA	TRBJ1-1	TRBV7-9	ASSPIKELQTNTEAF
TRBD2	TRBJ2-1	TRBV6-5	ASRSSGSINEQF
NA	TRBJ1-2	TRBV5-6	ASSTTDKFNYGYT
TRBD1	TRBJ1-5	TRBV5-1	ASSLQGASNQPQH
NA	TRBJ2-6	TRBV6-1	ASSETAGANVLT
NA	TRBJ1-4	TRBV6-5	ASSYSSGRTNEKLF
NA	TRBJ1-2	TRBV28	ASSLISLSGSYGYT
NA	TRBJ2-7	TRBV4-2	ASSQDWVDGTGDEQY
TRBD1	TRBJ1-2	TRBV28	ASSFDIRTGRDYGYT
TRBD2	TRBJ2-3	TRBV5-6	ASSFFLAGPSTDTQY
TRBD2	TRBJ2-7	TRBV4-3	ASSREGLAGVSEQY
TRBD1	TRBJ2-1	TRBV19	ASSRQGDSAYNEQF
NA	TRBJ1-1	TRBV6-5	ASSSGPNTEAF
TRBD1	TRBJ1-2	TRBV2	ASSLGTAYNYGYT
TRBD1	TRBJ1-2	TRBV9	ASSVGQGVWYGYT
NA	TRBJ1-2	TRBV27	ASSFEGSYGYT
NA	TRBJ1-2	TRBV25-1	ASSAQRGGYT
TRBD1	TRBJ2-1	TRBV18	ASSTSEGAAGNEQF
NA	TRBJ1-5	TRBV7-2	ASSRGNQPQH
NA	TRBJ1-4	TRBV19	ASSSGYGANEKLF
TRBD2	TRBJ2-1	TRBV27	ASSHSGVNEQF
NA	TRBJ1-2	TRBV19	ASSIGEQRMEGYT
NA	TRBJ1-2	TRBV6-5	ASRVPNYGYT
NA	TRBJ2-2	TRBV14	ASSLRTDLNTGELF
TRBD2	TRBJ2-3	TRBV7-6	ASSGWTSGRPEDTQY
TRBD1	TRBJ1-1	TRBV5-6	ASSLAATGSNTEAF
TRBD1	TRBJ2-1	TRBV15	ATSRDKTGGFNPSAREQF
NA	TRBJ2-2	TRBV10-2	ASCDRGTTGELF
TRBD1	TRBJ1-1	TRBV2	ASSESSTGATEAF
NA	TRBJ1-5	TRBV19	ASSWQYSNQPQH
TRBD2	TRBJ2-5	TRBV7-2	ASSLTSGRALETQY
TRBD1	TRBJ2-5	TRBV5-4	ASSSGQGPRKETQY
NA	TRBJ2-7	TRBV11-2	ASSFDRYEQY
NA	TRBJ1-4	TRBV6-5	ASSPNSEKLF
NA	TRBJ2-7	TRBV28	ASSLKVINLLSEQY
TRBD1	TRBJ1-2	TRBV28	ASGQGAANYGYT
NA	TRBJ2-1	TRBV7-3	ASSLLAAFSPYNEQF